The 19 T cell receptor beta chains given below trace back to one sample, sequenced in a study of shared clonotypes between healthy human individuals. Data came from immunoSEQ multiplex PCR; TCRdb stores just in-frame clones and leaves some out. The data hold around 2.1 million clones, with just over 90% observed a single time. Naive-designated CD8 cells lacked CD45RO, were positively enriched for CCR7, and omitted terminally differentiated effector memory CD45RA+ cells. Sequenced: naive CD8+ T cells from PBMCs. These receptors all come from a young man in good health. Some clones in this sample may be carry-over from other donors' samples.

V usage is TRBV27 and J usage is TRBJ1-1; D remains ambiguous. The CDR3 has 15 residues. V was cut by 4 bases and J by 4 bases, with 16 bases left in between. CDR1 and CDR2 (germline): MNHEY, SMNVEV (reference sequence). In DNA, the CDR3 is TGTGCCAGCAGTTCCCCCAGACGGCCTTGCACTGAAGCTTTCTTT. This sequence encodes CASSSPRRPCTEAFF.

The CDR3 bases are TGTGCCAGCAGCTTAGATCTAGGACAGGGCTATGAGCAGTTCTTC. Translating it yields CASSLDLGQGYEQFF. This chain links TRBV11-2 with TRBJ2-1; 8 positions match TRBD1. Germline CDR1 SGHAT, CDR2 FQNNGV. V was pared by 0 bases and J by 8 bases, with 6 bases of the junction left unmatched. The CDR3 covers 15 residues.

This rearrangement joins TRBV5-1 to TRBJ1-1; 8 bases map to TRBD1. The V gene end was trimmed by 6 bases and the J gene end by 3 bases; junction bases not matched to a gene: 4. The CDR3 has 13 residues. In germline, CDR1 is SGHRS, CDR2 YFSETQ. The DNA of the CDR3 is TGCGCCAGCACTCAGGACAGGGACACTGAAGCTTTCTTT. Protein: CASTQDRDTEAFF.

Remarks on this clone: Other DNA sequences within the sample encode an identical CDR3. DNA for the CDR3: TGCGCCAGCAGCCGACCAGGACAGGGGGGAGAGACCCAGTACTTC. It yields the protein CASSRPGQGGETQYF. The chain combines TRBV4-1 with TRBJ2-5; 10 bases align to TRBD1. Losses at the gene ends were 4 bases for V and 4 bases for J; bases not matched to a gene: 6. Germline V gives CDR1 MGHRA, CDR2 YSYEKL. This CDR3 contains 15 residues.

The chain has TRBV11-2 and TRBJ2-3; either TRBD1 or TRBD2 may fit D (5 bases each). Trimming took 5 bases from V and 2 from J, leaving 17 bases between them. Germline V gives CDR1 SGHAT, CDR2 FQNNGV. The CDR3 has 16 amino acids. CDR3 sequence reads: CASSPRGGPNTDTQYF. CDR3 nucleotide sequence: TGTGCCAGCAGCCCTAGGGGCGGGCCCAACACAGATACGCAGTATTTT.

The genes are TRBV28 and TRBJ1-1; possibly TRBD1 for D (5 bases). From germline, CDR1 is MDHEN and CDR2 SYDVKM. V shed 5 bases and J shed 1 base, with 8 bases lying between them. CDR3 length equals 13 residues. The DNA of the CDR3 is TGTGCCAGCAGTCGAGGGGAGAACACTGAAGCTTTCTTT. Its translation: CASSRGENTEAFF.

J is TRBJ2-7 and V is TRBV7-2, with 14 bases that match TRBD2. This CDR3 comprises 16 residues. J lost 2 bases, V lost 4 bases, and 4 bases had no gene match. Germline assignment: CDR1 SGHTA and CDR2 FQGNSA. CDR3 coding DNA: TGTGCCAGCAGCTCGGGACTAGCGGGAGTGGCCTACGAGCAGTACTTC. Its translation is CASSSGLAGVAYEQYF.

The gene calls are TRBV28 and TRBJ2-7; D is possibly TRBD1 (6 bases). Germline assignment: CDR1 MDHEN and CDR2 SYDVKM. The CDR3 sequence is 13 residues long. Deletions cut 2 bases from V and 6 bases from J, with 11 bases between. CDR3: CASSLPTGLEQYF. CDR3 sequence (DNA): TGTGCCAGCAGTTTACCAACAGGGCTCGAGCAGTACTTC.

The chain combines TRBV5-1 with TRBJ2-5; 9 bases map to TRBD2. The CDR3 runs to 15 residues. J gave up 2 bases and V 4 bases, and 6 bases lay outside the gene matches. Germline loops: CDR1 SGHRS, CDR2 YFSETQ. This CDR3 is CASSPISGSQETQYF. CDR3 nucleotide sequence: TGCGCCAGCAGCCCTATTAGCGGGAGTCAAGAGACCCAGTACTTC. Variable domain in full (rest from reference TRBV5-1 and TRBJ2-5): KAGVTQTPRYLIKTRGQQVTLSCSPISGHRSVSWYQQTPGQGLQFLFEYFSETQRNKGNFPGRFSGRQFSNSRSEMNVSTLELGDSALYLCASSPISGSQETQYFGPGTRLLVL.

This clone was seen a single time. The chain recombines TRBV29-1 with TRBJ2-7; 9 positions agree with TRBD1. The CDR3 totals 14 residues. The germline CDR1 and CDR2 sequences are SQVTM and ANQGSEA. V lost 4 bases to trimming and J lost 7 bases; unmatched junction nucleotides: 11. The CDR3 region has the DNA TGCAGCGTTGGGGGACAGGGACTAACGGAGGAGCAGTACTTC. It is translated as CSVGGQGLTEEQYF.

The chain recombines TRBV15 with TRBJ2-2, with D unclear. V lost 2 bases and J lost 4, with 5 bases in between. This CDR3 is 13 amino acids long. The germline gives CDR1 LNHNV, CDR2 YYDKDF (reference sequence). For the CDR3, the DNA is TGTGCCACCAGCAGACCGGGCACCGGGGAGCTGTTTTTT. Translation gives CATSRPGTGELFF.

This chain links TRBV11-2 with TRBJ2-1, with D perhaps matching TRBD2 (5 bases). Trimming cost V 4 bases and J 5 bases, with 6 bases left between them. The CDR3 covers 12 residues. Germline V lookup: CDR1 SGHAT, CDR2 FQNNGV. CDR3 region: CASSSRDNEQFF. CDR3 DNA sequence: TGTGCCAGCAGCTCGCGGGACAATGAGCAGTTCTTC.

As for this clone: One end of the junction is discordant with germline, which a read error may explain. The chain has TRBV11-2 and TRBJ1-1; TRBD1 is a possible D gene (5 bases). Germline V gives CDR1 SGHAT, CDR2 FQNNGV. The CDR3 sequence is 12 residues long. The CDR3 coding sequence is TGCGCCGGATTTGGGGCGAACACTGAAGCTTTCTTT. This sequence encodes CAGFGANTEAFF.

The genes are TRBV4-2 and TRBJ1-5; D possibly corresponds to TRBD1 (5 bases). This CDR3 is 16 amino acids long. V was clipped by 0 bases and J by 8 bases, with 17 bases between them. The V gene's germline CDR1 is LGHNA and CDR2 YNFKEQ. The CDR3 nucleotides read TGTGCCAGCAGCCAAGAAGGGGCCGGGAAAATCGAGCCCCAGCATTTT. This translates into CASSQEGAGKIEPQHF.

The genes are TRBV28 and TRBJ1-3; D is uncertain. The V and J ends lost 5 bases and 4 bases respectively, with 18 bases between them. Germline lookup yields CDR1 MDHEN and CDR2 SYDVKM. This CDR3 region has 16 residues. CDR3 loop: CASSPLVGRKGNTIYF. For the CDR3, the DNA is TGTGCCAGCAGTCCGCTGGTCGGCCGGAAAGGAAACACCATATATTTT.

This clone was picked up one time. The J gene is TRBJ2-3, the V gene TRBV2, with 8 bases fitting TRBD2. The CDR3 contains 14 residues. In germline, CDR1 is SNHLY, CDR2 FYNNEI. V trimming: 10 bases; J trimming: 3 bases; junction bases outside the gene matches: 9. CDR3 sequence reads: CATPRERETDTQYF. The CDR3, as DNA: TGTGCCACCCCCAGGGAGCGGGAGACAGATACGCAGTATTTT.

About this clone itself: In the same sample, other DNA sequences code for this CDR3. The chain links TRBV6-5 to TRBJ1-1; maybe TRBD1 (5 bases). The ends were cut back, 2 bases at V and 0 bases at J, with 7 bases in the middle. This CDR3 has 14 amino acids. Germline V gives CDR1 MNHEY, CDR2 SVGAGI. CDR3 amino acids: CASSYGTVNTEAFF. The CDR3 bases are TGTGCCAGCAGTTACGGGACGGTGAACACTGAAGCTTTCTTT.

The rearrangement links TRBV19 to TRBJ1-1; D remains ambiguous. The CDR3 is 14 amino acids. V gave up 5 bases and J gave up 4 bases, with 14 bases separating them. Germline loops: CDR1 LNHDA, CDR2 SQIVND (reference sequence). CDR3 DNA sequence: TGTGCCAGTAGTTTCCGGGCCTTAAGCACTGAAGCTTTCTTT. Translated: CASSFRALSTEAFF.

This clone was recorded a few times. The J gene is TRBJ1-5, the V gene TRBV5-6, with D uncertain. Germline V CDR1 and CDR2: SGHDT, YYEEEE. The CDR3 extends over 14 amino acids. V was cut by 0 bases and J by 0 bases, with 4 bases left in between. Here the CDR3 reads CASSLADSNQPQHF. Here the CDR3 DNA reads TGTGCCAGCAGCTTGGCAGATAGCAATCAGCCCCAGCATTTT.